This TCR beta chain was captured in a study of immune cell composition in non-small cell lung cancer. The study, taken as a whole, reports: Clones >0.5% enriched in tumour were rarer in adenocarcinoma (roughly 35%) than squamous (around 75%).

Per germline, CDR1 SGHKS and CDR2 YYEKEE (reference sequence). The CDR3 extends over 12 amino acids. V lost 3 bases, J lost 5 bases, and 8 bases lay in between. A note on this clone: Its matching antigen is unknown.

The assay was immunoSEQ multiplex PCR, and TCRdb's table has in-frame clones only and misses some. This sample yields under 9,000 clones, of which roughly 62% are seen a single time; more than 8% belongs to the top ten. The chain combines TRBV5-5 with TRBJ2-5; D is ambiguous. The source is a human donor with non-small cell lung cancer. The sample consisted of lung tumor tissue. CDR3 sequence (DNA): TGTGCCAGCAGCTGGGCTTGGGAGACCCAGTACTTC. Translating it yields CASSWAWETQYF.